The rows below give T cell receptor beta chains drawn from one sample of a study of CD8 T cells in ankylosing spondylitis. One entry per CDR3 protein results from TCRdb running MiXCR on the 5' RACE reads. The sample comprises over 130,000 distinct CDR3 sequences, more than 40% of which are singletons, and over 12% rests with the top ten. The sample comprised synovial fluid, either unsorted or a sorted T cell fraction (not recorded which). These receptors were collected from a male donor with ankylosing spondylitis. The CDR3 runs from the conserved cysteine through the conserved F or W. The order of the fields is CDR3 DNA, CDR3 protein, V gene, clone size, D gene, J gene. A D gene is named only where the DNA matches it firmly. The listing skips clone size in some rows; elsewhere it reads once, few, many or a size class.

CDR3 DNA: TGTGCCAGCAGCCAAGATCAGCAGGGAGTGGGCGACGAGCAGTACTTC; CDR3 protein: CASSQDQQGVGDEQYF; V gene: TRBV4-2; clone size: .; D gene: .; J gene: TRBJ2-7
CDR3 DNA: TGTGCCAGCAGTGATGGAGTAGGGGGAAAACTGTTTTTT; CDR3 protein: CASSDGVGGKLFF; V gene: TRBV6-4; clone size: .; D gene: .; J gene: TRBJ1-4
CDR3 DNA: TGTGCCAGCAGTTACTTCCCAGCCGCGAACACTGAAGCTTTCTTT; CDR3 protein: CASSYFPAANTEAFF; V gene: TRBV6-5; clone size: few; D gene: .; J gene: TRBJ1-1
CDR3 DNA: TGTGCCAGCAGCTTCGGGGGGACAGGGGGCTGGGACGAGCAGTACTTC; CDR3 protein: CASSFGGTGGWDEQYF; V gene: TRBV5-6; clone size: few; D gene: TRBD1; J gene: TRBJ2-7
CDR3 DNA: TGCGCCAGCAGCTTGGAGGGGCTAGGAAACACCATATATTTT; CDR3 protein: CASSLEGLGNTIYF; V gene: TRBV5-1; clone size: .; D gene: .; J gene: TRBJ1-3
CDR3 DNA: TGTGCCAGCAGCTTGGCTTGGGACTACGTCTACAATGAGCAGTTCTTC; CDR3 protein: CASSLAWDYVYNEQFF; V gene: TRBV5-6; clone size: .; D gene: TRBD2; J gene: TRBJ2-1
CDR3 DNA: TGCAGTGCTAGAGATCCGAGAATCTCCTACGAGCAGTACTTC; CDR3 protein: CSARDPRISYEQYF; V gene: TRBV20-1; clone size: .; D gene: .; J gene: TRBJ2-7
CDR3 DNA: TGTGCCAGCAGTTACTCGATGGGCACGAGACCCTACGAGCAGTACTTC; CDR3 protein: CASSYSMGTRPYEQYF; V gene: TRBV6-5; clone size: many; D gene: .; J gene: TRBJ2-7
CDR3 DNA: TGTGCCAGCCTACTAAACGGGGGGGAGCAGTTCTTC; CDR3 protein: CASLLNGGEQFF; V gene: TRBV28; clone size: few; D gene: TRBD2; J gene: TRBJ2-1
CDR3 DNA: TGTGCCAGCAGTGAAACGACAGGGTCTGGAGATACGCAGTATTTT; CDR3 protein: CASSETTGSGDTQYF; V gene: TRBV6-1; clone size: .; D gene: TRBD1; J gene: TRBJ2-3
CDR3 DNA: TGTGCCAGCAGCTTCGGACTAGCGGGACCCGGGACCGGGGAGCTGTTTTTT; CDR3 protein: CASSFGLAGPGTGELFF; V gene: TRBV5-8; clone size: .; D gene: TRBD2; J gene: TRBJ2-2
CDR3 DNA: TGTGCCAGCAGCTCCGCCGACAGGGGGCTCGCCTACGAGCAGTACTTC; CDR3 protein: CASSSADRGLAYEQYF; V gene: TRBV2; clone size: .; D gene: TRBD1; J gene: TRBJ2-7
CDR3 DNA: TGTGCCAGCACCCTGGGAGCCGGGGTGGCCAAAAACATTCAGTACTTC; CDR3 protein: CASTLGAGVAKNIQYF; V gene: TRBV5-6; clone size: .; D gene: .; J gene: TRBJ2-4
CDR3 DNA: TGTGCCACCAGCAGACCCCCAGCCACCGGGGAGCTGTTTTTT; CDR3 protein: CATSRPPATGELFF; V gene: TRBV15; clone size: .; D gene: .; J gene: TRBJ2-2
CDR3 DNA: TGTGCCAGCAGCTTTGGGACCCATAAGACGCAGTATTTT; CDR3 protein: CASSFGTHKTQYF; V gene: TRBV9; clone size: few; D gene: .; J gene: TRBJ2-3
CDR3 DNA: TGTGCCAGCAGCTTTGGCGGGGGGGCCGGGGAGACCCAGTACTTC; CDR3 protein: CASSFGGGAGETQYF; V gene: TRBV13; clone size: once; D gene: TRBD2; J gene: TRBJ2-5
CDR3 DNA: TGTGCCAGCAGCCCTCGGACAGGCGGAGGAGGCTACACCTTC; CDR3 protein: CASSPRTGGGGYTF; V gene: TRBV9; clone size: .; D gene: TRBD1; J gene: TRBJ1-2
CDR3 DNA: TGTGCCAGCAACTTTAGGGGGGCTGTCTACAATGAGCAGTTCTTC; CDR3 protein: CASNFRGAVYNEQFF; V gene: TRBV12-3/TRBV12-4; clone size: .; D gene: .; J gene: TRBJ2-1
CDR3 DNA: TGTGCCAGCAGCTCCGGCGGGGGGGACATCGCTCTCTATGGGCAGTTCTTC; CDR3 protein: CASSSGGGDIALYGQFF; V gene: TRBV5-8; clone size: .; D gene: TRBD2; J gene: TRBJ2-1
CDR3 DNA: TGTGCCAGCAGTCCGACTAGCGGGGCTTCAGATACGCAGTATTTT; CDR3 protein: CASSPTSGASDTQYF; V gene: TRBV12-3/TRBV12-4; clone size: few; D gene: TRBD2; J gene: TRBJ2-3